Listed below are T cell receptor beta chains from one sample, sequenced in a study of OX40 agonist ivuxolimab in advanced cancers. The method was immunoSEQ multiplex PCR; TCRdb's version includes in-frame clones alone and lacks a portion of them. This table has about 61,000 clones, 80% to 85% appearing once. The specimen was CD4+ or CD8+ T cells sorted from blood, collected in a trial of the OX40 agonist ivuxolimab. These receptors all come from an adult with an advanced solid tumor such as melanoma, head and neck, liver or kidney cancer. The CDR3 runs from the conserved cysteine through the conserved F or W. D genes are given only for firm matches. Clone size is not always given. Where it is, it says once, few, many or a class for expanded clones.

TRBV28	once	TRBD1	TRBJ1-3	TGTGCCAGCAGCTCAGGGGGACAGCCCTCTGGAAACACCATATATTTT	CASSSGGQPSGNTIYF
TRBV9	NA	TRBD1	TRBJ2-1	TGTGCCAGCAGCCTGACCCTTGAACCGGGACAGTTGTTCAATGAGCAGTTCTTC	CASSLTLEPGQLFNEQFF
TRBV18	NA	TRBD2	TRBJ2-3	TGTGCCAGCTCCGGTACTCGACTAGCGGGGGTTCTCTTTAGCACAGATACGCAGTATTTT	CASSGTRLAGVLFSTDTQYF
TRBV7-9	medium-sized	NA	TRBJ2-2	TGTGCCAGCAAGAACTGGGTGGCGGAAAACACCGGGGAGCTGTTTTTT	CASKNWVAENTGELFF
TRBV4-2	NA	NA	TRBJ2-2	TGTGCCAGCAGCCAAGGTCTCACAGGGATGACCGGGGAGCTGTTTTTT	CASSQGLTGMTGELFF
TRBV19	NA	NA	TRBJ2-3	TGTGCCAGTAGTAGACTACGGACATCTAGCACAGATACGCAGTATTTT	CASSRLRTSSTDTQYF
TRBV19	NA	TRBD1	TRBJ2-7	TGTGCCAGTGAACAGACAGGGGGCTACTACGAGCAGTACTTC	CASEQTGGYYEQYF
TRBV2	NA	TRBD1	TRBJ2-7	TGTGCCAGCCTCCCCACAGGGGGCATTATCTACGAGCAGTACTTC	CASLPTGGIIYEQYF
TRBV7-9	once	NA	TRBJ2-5	TGTGCCAGCAGCTTAAGGGCTGGAGAGACCCAGTACTTC	CASSLRAGETQYF
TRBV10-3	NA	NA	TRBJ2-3	TGTGCCATCAGTGACCCCGGTCGGGCCGCCCCCACAGATACGCAGTATTTT	CAISDPGRAAPTDTQYF
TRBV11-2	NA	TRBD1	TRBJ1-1	TGTGCCAGCAGCTCCTACTCGACAGGGGCGGCCGCTGAAGCTTTCTTT	CASSSYSTGAAAEAFF
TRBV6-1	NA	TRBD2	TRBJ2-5	TGTGCCAGCCCCAGCGGGGGGTTCCAAGAGACCCAGTACTTC	CASPSGGFQETQYF
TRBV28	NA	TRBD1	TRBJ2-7	TGTGCCAGCAGCGGGACAGGGGTCTACGAGCAGTACTTC	CASSGTGVYEQYF
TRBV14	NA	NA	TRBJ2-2	TGTGCCAGCAGCCAAGTTCGAGCCGGGGAGCTGTTTTTT	CASSQVRAGELFF
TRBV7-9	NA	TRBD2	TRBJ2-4	TGTGCCAGCAGCTCAGGACTAGCGGGGGCCGGGAGACTTCAGTACTTC	CASSSGLAGAGRLQYF
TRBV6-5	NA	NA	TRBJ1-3	TGTGCCAGCAGTTACTCGCAGGTTCACGGCGGAAACACCATATATTTT	CASSYSQVHGGNTIYF
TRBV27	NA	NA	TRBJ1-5	TGTGCCAGCAGTCTGCATAGCAATCAGCCCCAGCATTTT	CASSLHSNQPQHF
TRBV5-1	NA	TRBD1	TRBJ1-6	TGCGCCAGCAGCGGACAGGGGGACTATAATTCACCCCTCCACTTT	CASSGQGDYNSPLHF
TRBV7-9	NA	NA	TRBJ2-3	TGTGCCAGCAGCTTAGCAGGTCCAGATACGCAGTATTTT	CASSLAGPDTQYF
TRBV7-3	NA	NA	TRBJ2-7	TGTGCCAGCGGCATCTGGGAGCAGTACTTC	CASGIWEQYF
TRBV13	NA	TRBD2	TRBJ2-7	TGTGCCAGCAGCCCACGGACTAGCGGGGTCTACGAGCAGTACTTC	CASSPRTSGVYEQYF
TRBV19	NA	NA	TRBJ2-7	TGTGCCAGTAGTGCGGGACAGAACCCCTACGAGCAGTACTTC	CASSAGQNPYEQYF
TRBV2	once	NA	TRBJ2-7	TGTGCCAGCAGGCCCGGGACCTGGGAAGTCCGCGAGCAGTACTTC	CASRPGTWEVREQYF
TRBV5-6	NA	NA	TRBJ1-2	TGTGCCAGCAGACTGACCGGGGGCTTGGAGGGCTACACCTTC	CASRLTGGLEGYTF
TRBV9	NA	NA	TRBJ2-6	TGTGCCAGCAGCGTAGCCCCGGGCTCTGGGGCCAACGTCCTGACTTTC	CASSVAPGSGANVLTF
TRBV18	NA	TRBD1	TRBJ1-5	TGTGCCAGCTCACCAACAGGGGCTCAGCCCCAGCATTTT	CASSPTGAQPQHF
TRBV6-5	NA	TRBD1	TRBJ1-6	TGTGCCAGCAGCAGAGCCCTAGACAGGGGATTACCCCTCCACTTT	CASSRALDRGLPLHF
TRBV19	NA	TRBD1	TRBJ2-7	TGTCCAGAACCGGGACAGGAGGAGTACGAGCAGTACTTC	CPEPGQEEYEQYF
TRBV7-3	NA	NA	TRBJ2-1	TGTGCCAGCAGCTTATCCGGGTCCGATGAGCAGTTCTTC	CASSLSGSDEQFF
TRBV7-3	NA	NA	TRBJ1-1	TGTGCCAGCAGCTTAAGGGGCCTGAACACTGAAGCTTTCTTT	CASSLRGLNTEAFF
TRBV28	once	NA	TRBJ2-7	TGTGCCAGCAATGTGGCCGGGGGTTCCTACGAGCAGTACTTC	CASNVAGGSYEQYF
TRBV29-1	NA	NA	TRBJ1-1	TGCAGCGCCCATGGACTGTTTGAGTCTGAAGCTTTCTTT	CSAHGLFESEAFF
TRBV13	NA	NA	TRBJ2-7	TGTGCCAGCAGCTCCTTATACGAGCAGTACTTC	CASSSLYEQYF
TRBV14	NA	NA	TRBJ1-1	TGTGCCAGCAGGCCAATTCGGTCTCGTAAGAGGGGAGGAGGAACTGAAGCTTTCTTT	CASRPIRSRKRGGGTEAFF
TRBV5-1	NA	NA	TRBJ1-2	TGCGCCAGCAGTTCAAACCCAATATATGGCTACACCTTC	CASSSNPIYGYTF
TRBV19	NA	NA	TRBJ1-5	TGTGCCAGTAGTACGTGGATTCTCGGTAATCAGCCCCAGCATTTT	CASSTWILGNQPQHF
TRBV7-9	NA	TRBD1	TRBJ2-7	TGTGCCAGCAGCTGGCCGGGACAGGGGTTCTACGAGCAGTACTTC	CASSWPGQGFYEQYF
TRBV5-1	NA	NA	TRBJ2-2	TGCGCCAGCAGCCTCGGAGAGATCGGGGAGCTGTTTTTT	CASSLGEIGELFF
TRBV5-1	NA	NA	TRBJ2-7	TGCGCCACCCTGTACCGGGCCCTCCGCTACGAGCAGTACTTC	CATLYRALRYEQYF
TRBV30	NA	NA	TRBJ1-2	TGTGCCTGGAGTGTACTCTCCCCGACGACTTATGGCTACACCTTC	CAWSVLSPTTYGYTF
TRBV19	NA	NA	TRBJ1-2	TGTGCCACCTCGTTTCGGCAGGGATATGGCTACACCTTC	CATSFRQGYGYTF
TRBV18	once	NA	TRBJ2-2	TGTGCCAGCTCACTTCAAACCGGGGAGCTGTTTTTT	CASSLQTGELFF
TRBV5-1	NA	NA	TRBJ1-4	TGCGCCAGCAGCTTGGCCCCCGGTTTTAATGAAAAACTGTTTTTT	CASSLAPGFNEKLFF
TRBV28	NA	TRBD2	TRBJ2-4	TGTGCCAGCGGGCCATTGACTAGCAGCACTGAAGCCAAAAACATTCAGTACTTC	CASGPLTSSTEAKNIQYF
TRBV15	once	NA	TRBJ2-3	TGTGCCACCAGCAGAGGAGGGGACGGTGTCGATACGCAGTATTTT	CATSRGGDGVDTQYF
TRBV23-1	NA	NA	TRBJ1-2	TGCGCCAGCAATATCTATGGCTCTGGCTACACCTTC	CASNIYGSGYTF
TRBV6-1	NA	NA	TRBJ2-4	TGTGCCAGCAGTGAAGGTCCAGGGGTGGACTTGGGAAACATTCAGTACTTC	CASSEGPGVDLGNIQYF
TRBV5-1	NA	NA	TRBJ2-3	TGCGCCAGCAGCGAGGGATTCACAGATACGCAGTATTTT	CASSEGFTDTQYF
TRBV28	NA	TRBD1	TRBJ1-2	TGTGCCAGCAGGGTTGGACAGGGCTATGGCTACACCTTC	CASRVGQGYGYTF
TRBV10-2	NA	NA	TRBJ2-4	TGCGCCAGCAGCGTGTCGGGGCAAAACATTCAGTACTTC	CASSVSGQNIQYF
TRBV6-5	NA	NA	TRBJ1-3	TGTGCCAGCAGTTACTCGTGGGTGGGGCCTGGAAACACCATATATTTT	CASSYSWVGPGNTIYF
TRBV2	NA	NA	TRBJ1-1	TGTGCCAGCAGTGCGTTGAACACTGAAGCTTTCTTT	CASSALNTEAFF
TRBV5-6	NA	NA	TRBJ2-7	TGTGCCAGCAGTCTGAGACAGACCTACGAGCAGTACTTC	CASSLRQTYEQYF
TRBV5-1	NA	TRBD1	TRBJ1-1	TGCGCCAGCAGCTTGGTACCAGGGGGCGGTGCGAGTCAAGCTTTCTTT	CASSLVPGGGASQAFF
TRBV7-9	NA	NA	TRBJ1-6	TGTGCCAGCAGCTTAGGGCAGGCGGGTTCACCCCTCCACTTT	CASSLGQAGSPLHF
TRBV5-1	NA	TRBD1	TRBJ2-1	TGCGCCAGCAGCCAACCGGGACAGGGGGGCAATGAGCAGTTCTTC	CASSQPGQGGNEQFF
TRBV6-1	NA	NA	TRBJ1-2	TGTGCCAGCAGTGAATTTCGGACAGCTTCTAACTATGGCTACACCTTC	CASSEFRTASNYGYTF
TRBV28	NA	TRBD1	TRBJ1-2	TGTGCCAGCAGTTTACCCGCGACAGGGGGCTATGATGGCTACACCTTC	CASSLPATGGYDGYTF
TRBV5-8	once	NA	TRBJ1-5	TGTGCCAGCTCCGGACAGACTACCAATCAGCCCCAGCATTTT	CASSGQTTNQPQHF